The sequence of this T cell receptor beta chain was determined in a study of T cell responses to AZD1222 COVID-19 vaccine. The data were produced by immunoSEQ multiplex PCR, yet TCRdb's version contains in-frame clones alone and is incomplete. The profile covers around 90,000 clones, with more than 70% appearing a single time and approximately 12% taken by the ten largest. This CDR3 has 13 amino acids. Germline V gene lookup returns CDR1 SQVTM and CDR2 ANQGSEA. V was clipped by 3 bases and J by 2 bases; unmatched bases: 2. The specimen comprised peripheral blood, sampled on day 0 of AZD1222 vaccination. The chain links TRBV29-1 to TRBJ1-2; 8 bases are a match to TRBD1. The TCR sequence derives from an adult in good health. The CDR3 is CSVDRTGNYGYTF. The CDR3 nucleotides are TGCAGCGTTGACCGGACAGGGAACTATGGCTACACCTTC.